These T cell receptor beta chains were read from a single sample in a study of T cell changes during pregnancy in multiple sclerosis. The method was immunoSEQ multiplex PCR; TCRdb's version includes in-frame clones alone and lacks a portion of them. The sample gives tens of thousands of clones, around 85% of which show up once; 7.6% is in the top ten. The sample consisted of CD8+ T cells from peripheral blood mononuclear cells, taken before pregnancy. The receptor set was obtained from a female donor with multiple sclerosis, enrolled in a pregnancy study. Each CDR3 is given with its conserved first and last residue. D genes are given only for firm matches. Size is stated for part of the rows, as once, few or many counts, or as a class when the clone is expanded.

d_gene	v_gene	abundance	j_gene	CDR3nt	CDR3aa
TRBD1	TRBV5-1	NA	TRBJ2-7	TGCGCCAGCAGCTGGGGACAGGGGGGTGACGAGCAGTACTTC	CASSWGQGGDEQYF
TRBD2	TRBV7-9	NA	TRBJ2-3	TGTGCCAGCAGCGCGACTAGCGGGAAAGAACCCGGCACAGATACGCAGTATTTT	CASSATSGKEPGTDTQYF
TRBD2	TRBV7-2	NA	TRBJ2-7	TGTGCCAGCAGCTACAGCGGGGGAGCCTACGAGCAGTACTTC	CASSYSGGAYEQYF
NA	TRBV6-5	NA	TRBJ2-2	TGTGCCAGCAGTTTGGGAGTACGTTTCACCGGGGAGCTGTTTTTT	CASSLGVRFTGELFF
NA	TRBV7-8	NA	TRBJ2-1	TGTGCCAGCAGCTTAGCAAAATCGGTGCCCGGCAATGAGCAGTTCTTC	CASSLAKSVPGNEQFF
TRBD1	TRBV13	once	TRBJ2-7	TGTGCCAGCAGCTTAACAGGGGCCACCTCCTACGAGCAGTACTTC	CASSLTGATSYEQYF
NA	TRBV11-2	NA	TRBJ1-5	TGTGCCAGCAACCCGACAGCTCACAATCAGCCCCAGCATTTT	CASNPTAHNQPQHF
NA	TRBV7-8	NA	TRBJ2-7	TGTGCCAGCAGCCACTCGATCGGGGGACGGCACGAGCAGTACTTC	CASSHSIGGRHEQYF
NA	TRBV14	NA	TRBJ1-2	TGTGCCAGCAGCCCTGAGGGGGACCGTGGTCTCTATGGCTACACCTTC	CASSPEGDRGLYGYTF
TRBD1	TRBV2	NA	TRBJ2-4	TGTGCCAGCAGTCGCCGGACAGGGGTCGCCAAAAACATTCAGTACTTC	CASSRRTGVAKNIQYF
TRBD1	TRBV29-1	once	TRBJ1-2	TGCAGCGTTGGGGGACAGCGTAAAATGGGGTATGGCTACACCTTC	CSVGGQRKMGYGYTF
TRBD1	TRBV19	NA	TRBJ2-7	TGTGCCAGTAGTATACTTACAGGGGGCCACGAGCAGTACTTC	CASSILTGGHEQYF
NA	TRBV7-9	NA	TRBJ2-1	TGTGCCAGCACCCTTAGTCACAGCGGCGACAATGAGCAGTTCTTC	CASTLSHSGDNEQFF
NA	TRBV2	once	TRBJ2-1	TGTGCCAGCTGCAGGTTCGGTTCCTACAATGAGCAGTTCTTC	CASCRFGSYNEQFF
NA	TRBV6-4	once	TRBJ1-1	TGTGCCAGCAGTTCAGGGGTAGGGACTGAAGCTTTCTTT	CASSSGVGTEAFF
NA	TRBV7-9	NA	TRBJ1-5	TGTGCCAGCAGCTTAAAGAAGTCCTATAGCAATCAGCCCCAGCATTTT	CASSLKKSYSNQPQHF
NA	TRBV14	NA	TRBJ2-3	TGTGCCAGCAGCACATTTAGCACAGATACGCAGTATTTT	CASSTFSTDTQYF
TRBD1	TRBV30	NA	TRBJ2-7	TGTGCCTGGAACAGGGGGCCCCACGAGCAGTACTTC	CAWNRGPHEQYF
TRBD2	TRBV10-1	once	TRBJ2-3	TGCGCCAGCAGTGAGGGACTAGCGGGAGATCCGAATACGCAGTATTTT	CASSEGLAGDPNTQYF
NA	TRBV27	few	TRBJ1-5	TGTGCCAGCAGTTTATTTGGTGAGACTTATAGCAATCAGCCCCAGCATTTT	CASSLFGETYSNQPQHF
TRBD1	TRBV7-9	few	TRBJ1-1	TGTGCCAGCAGCAGACGGACAGGGGTGAACACTGAAGCTTTCTTT	CASSRRTGVNTEAFF
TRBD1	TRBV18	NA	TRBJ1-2	TGTGCCAGCTCAGGAGAGGACAGGGAAAAGGAGAACTATGGCTACACCTTC	CASSGEDREKENYGYTF
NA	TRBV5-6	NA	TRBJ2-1	TGTGCCAGCAGCTTGGGCCGCCCCGGGGGCAATGAGCAGTTCTTC	CASSLGRPGGNEQFF
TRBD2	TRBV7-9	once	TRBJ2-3	TGTGCCAGCAGCTTAGCTAGCGGGGGTAACACAGATACGCAGTATTTT	CASSLASGGNTDTQYF
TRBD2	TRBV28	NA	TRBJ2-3	TGTGCCAGCAGTTCCGGACTAGCGGGAAAAGGAGATACGCAGTATTTT	CASSSGLAGKGDTQYF
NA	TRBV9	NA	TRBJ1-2	TGTGCCAGCACCCGGGGGGACTATGGCTACACCTTC	CASTRGDYGYTF
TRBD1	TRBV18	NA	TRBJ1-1	TGTGCCAGCTCACCATGGGCAGGGGGGTGGACTGAAGCTTTCTTT	CASSPWAGGWTEAFF
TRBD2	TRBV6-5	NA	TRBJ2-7	TGTGCCAGCAGTTACTCGGTTGGACTAGCATCCTACGAGCAGTACTTC	CASSYSVGLASYEQYF
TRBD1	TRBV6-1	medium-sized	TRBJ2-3	TGTGCCAGCAGTGAAGGGACAGGGGGCGCAGATACGCAGTATTTT	CASSEGTGGADTQYF
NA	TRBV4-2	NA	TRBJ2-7	TGTGCCAGCAGCCAAGATGGTTGGTCTGACAGGGGAGGGAACGAGCAGTACTTC	CASSQDGWSDRGGNEQYF
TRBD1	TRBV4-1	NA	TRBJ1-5	TGCGCCAGCAGCCACCGACAGGGGGCTTTCCAGCCCCAGCATTTT	CASSHRQGAFQPQHF
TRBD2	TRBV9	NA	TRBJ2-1	TGTGCCAGCAGCGAGACTAGCGGGATCTACAATGAGCAGTTCTTC	CASSETSGIYNEQFF
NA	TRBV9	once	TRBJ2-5	TGTGCCAGCAGCGCCTCGACTAGAGTAGAGACCCAGTACTTC	CASSASTRVETQYF
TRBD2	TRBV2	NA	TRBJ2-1	TGTGCCAGCAGTGAACGACTAGCGGGAGGTACCTACAATGAGCAGTTCTTC	CASSERLAGGTYNEQFF
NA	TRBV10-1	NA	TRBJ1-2	TGCGCCAGCAGTGAGAGGCAGGTCGGCTATGGCTACACCTTC	CASSERQVGYGYTF
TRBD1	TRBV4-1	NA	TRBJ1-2	TGCGCCAGCAGCCTCGATGACAGGGTGGATGGCTACACCTTC	CASSLDDRVDGYTF
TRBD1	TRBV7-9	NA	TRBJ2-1	TGTGCCACCGTACCGGACAGGACATACAATGAGCAGTTCTTC	CATVPDRTYNEQFF
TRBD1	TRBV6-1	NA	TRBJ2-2	TGTGCCAGCAGTGATAACAGGGGGGAGGCCACCGGGGAGCTGTTTTTT	CASSDNRGEATGELFF
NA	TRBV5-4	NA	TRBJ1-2	TGTGCCAGCAGCTTGGAGCCGGGAACCTATGGCTACACCTTC	CASSLEPGTYGYTF
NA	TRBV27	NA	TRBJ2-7	TGTGCCAGCAGTTTAATAGGGAGTCCAGGGGGGACCTACGAGCAGTACTTC	CASSLIGSPGGTYEQYF
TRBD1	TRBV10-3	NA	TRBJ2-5	TGTGCCATCACCCCGGACAGGGGAGAGACCCAGTACTTC	CAITPDRGETQYF
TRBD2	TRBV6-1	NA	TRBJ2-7	TGTGCCAGCTTGACTAGCGGGAGAGGGGAGCAGTACTTC	CASLTSGRGEQYF
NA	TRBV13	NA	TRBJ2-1	TGTGCCAGCAGCTCCCCTGGGGGCGGGAGTCACAATGAGCAGTTCTTC	CASSSPGGGSHNEQFF
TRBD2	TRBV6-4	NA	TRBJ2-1	TGTGCCAGCAGTGGCCCAGGTCCGGGAGGATACAATGAGCAGTTCTTC	CASSGPGPGGYNEQFF
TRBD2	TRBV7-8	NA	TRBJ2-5	TGTGCCAGCAGCTTAAGTGCGGGAGGAGGTGGAAAGACCCAGTACTTC	CASSLSAGGGGKTQYF
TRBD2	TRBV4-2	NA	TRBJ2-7	TGTGCCAGCAGCCCGACTAGCGCGACCTACGAGCAGTACTTC	CASSPTSATYEQYF
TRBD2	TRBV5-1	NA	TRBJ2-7	TGCGCCAGCAGCTGGGGAGGGTGGAGTCAACCCGGGACTAGGGACTACGAGCAGTACTTC	CASSWGGWSQPGTRDYEQYF